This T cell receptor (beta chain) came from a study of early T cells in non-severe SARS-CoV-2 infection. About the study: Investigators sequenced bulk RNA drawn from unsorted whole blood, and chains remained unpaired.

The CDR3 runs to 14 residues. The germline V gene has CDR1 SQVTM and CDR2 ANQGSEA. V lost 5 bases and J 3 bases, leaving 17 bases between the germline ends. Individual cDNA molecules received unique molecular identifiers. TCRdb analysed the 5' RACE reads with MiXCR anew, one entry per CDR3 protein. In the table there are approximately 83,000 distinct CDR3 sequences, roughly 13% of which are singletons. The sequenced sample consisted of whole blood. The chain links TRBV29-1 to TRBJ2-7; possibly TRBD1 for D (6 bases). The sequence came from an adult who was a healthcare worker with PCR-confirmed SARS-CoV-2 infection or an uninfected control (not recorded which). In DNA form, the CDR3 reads TGCAGCGTTCCTGTTCCCGGACAGTACTACGAGCAGTACTTC. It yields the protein CSVPVPGQYYEQYF.